This TCR beta chain was captured in a study of CD8 T cells in Susac syndrome. Random hexamers were used to reverse transcribe 0.5 to 1 ug of RNA. One entry per CDR3 protein results from TCRdb running MiXCR on the immunoSEQ multiplex PCR reads. The table has roughly 300,000 distinct CDR3 sequences, roughly 81% seen once; the top ten hold approximately 0.12%. This CDR3 has 16 residues. V lost 6 bases and J lost 3, with 21 bases in between. The germline CDR1 and CDR2 sequences are MDHEN and SYDVKM. This clonotype was sampled from a human donor with multiple sclerosis. Sequencing was done on a sample of CD8+ T cells from PBMCs. The chain joins TRBV28 to TRBJ2-7, with a possible D match to TRBD1 (5 bases). The DNA of the CDR3 is TGTGCCAGCAGGACAGATCGGGCCACGCTAGTCTACGAGCAGTACTTC. This encodes CASRTDRATLVYEQYF.